This T cell receptor (beta chain) stems from a study of spatial heterogeneity in lung cancer. Study-level points and caveats: TCRs found ubiquitously expanded in tumor appeared in blood more at resection than at follow-up.

In the library, each TCR cDNA molecule bore its own unique molecular identifier. TCRdb processed the 5' RACE reads anew with MiXCR; each CDR3 protein has one entry. The sample includes 50,000 to 65,000 distinct CDR3 sequences, 8.4% seen only once; the top ten take about 14%. This clonotype was seen only a few times. The antigen is not known. Specified time point: sample taken at primary tumor resection. In each case, whole RNA from tumor, nontumor lung or frozen PBMC was sequenced unsorted. The donors were approximately 65 patients with non-small cell lung cancer that was early-stage and untreated. Source: PBMCs, taken at surgery. This clonotype was sampled from a female donor with early-stage non-small cell lung cancer.

This CDR3 is CASNLGLAAQETQYF. CDR3 DNA: TGTGCCAGCAACCTAGGACTAGCGGCCCAAGAGACCCAGTACTTC. The rearrangement joins TRBV6-5 to TRBJ2-5; 10 bases map to TRBD2. Germline assignment: CDR1 MNHEY and CDR2 SVGAGI. The junction had 6 bases not matched to a gene; V was cut back by 7 bases and J by 1 base. The CDR3 has 15 amino acids.